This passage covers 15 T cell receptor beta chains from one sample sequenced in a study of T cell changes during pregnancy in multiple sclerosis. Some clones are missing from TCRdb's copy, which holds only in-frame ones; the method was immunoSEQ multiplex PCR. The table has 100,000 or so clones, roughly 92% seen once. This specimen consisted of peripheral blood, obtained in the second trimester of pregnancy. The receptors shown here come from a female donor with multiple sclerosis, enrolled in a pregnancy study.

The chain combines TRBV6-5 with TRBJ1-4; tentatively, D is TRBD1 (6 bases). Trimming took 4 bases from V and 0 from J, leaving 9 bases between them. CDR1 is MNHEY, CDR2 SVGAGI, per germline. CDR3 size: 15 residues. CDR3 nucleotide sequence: TGTGCCAGCAGTTTCCGACAGGCAACTAATGAAAAACTGTTTTTT. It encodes CASSFRQATNEKLFF.

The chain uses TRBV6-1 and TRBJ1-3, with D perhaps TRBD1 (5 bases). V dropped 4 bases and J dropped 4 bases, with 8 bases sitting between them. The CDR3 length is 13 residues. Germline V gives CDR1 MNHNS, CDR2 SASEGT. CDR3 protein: CASSGQWGNTIYF. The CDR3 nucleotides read TGTGCCAGCAGTGGACAGTGGGGAAACACCATATATTTT.

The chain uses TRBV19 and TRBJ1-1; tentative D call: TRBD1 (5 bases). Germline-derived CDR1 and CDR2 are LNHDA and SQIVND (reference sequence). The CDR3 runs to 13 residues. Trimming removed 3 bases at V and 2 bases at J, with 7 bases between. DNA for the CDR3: TGTGCCAGTAGTATGACAGTCAACACTGAAGCTTTCTTT. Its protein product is CASSMTVNTEAFF.

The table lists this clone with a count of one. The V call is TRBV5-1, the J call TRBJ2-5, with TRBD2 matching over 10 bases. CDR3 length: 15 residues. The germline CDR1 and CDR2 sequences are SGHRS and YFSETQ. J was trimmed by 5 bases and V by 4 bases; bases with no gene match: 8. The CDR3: CASSIKRGGVETQYF. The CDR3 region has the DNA TGCGCCAGCAGCATTAAGCGGGGGGGCGTGGAGACCCAGTACTTC.

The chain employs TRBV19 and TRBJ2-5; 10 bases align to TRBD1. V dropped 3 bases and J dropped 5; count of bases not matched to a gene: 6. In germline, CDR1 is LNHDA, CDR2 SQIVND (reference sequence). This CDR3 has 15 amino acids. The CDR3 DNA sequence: TGTGCCAGTAGTATCGGACAGGGGGTACGGGAGACCCAGTACTTC. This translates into CASSIGQGVRETQYF.

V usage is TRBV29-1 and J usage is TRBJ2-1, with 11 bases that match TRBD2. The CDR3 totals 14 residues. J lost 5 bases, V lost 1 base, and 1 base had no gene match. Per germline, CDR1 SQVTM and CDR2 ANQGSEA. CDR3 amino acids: CSVEGLAGHNEQFF. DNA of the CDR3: TGCAGCGTTGAAGGACTAGCGGGGCACAATGAGCAGTTCTTC.

DNA for the CDR3: TGTGCCAGCAACCCACGACAGGGGTTGACCGGGGAGCTGTTTTTT. Translating it yields CASNPRQGLTGELFF. This chain uses TRBV7-9 with TRBJ2-2; 8 positions agree with TRBD1. Per the germline V gene, CDR1 is SEHNR and CDR2 is FQNEAQ (reference sequence). This CDR3 contains 15 residues. Losses at the gene ends were 7 bases for V and 5 bases for J; bases not matched to a gene: 9.

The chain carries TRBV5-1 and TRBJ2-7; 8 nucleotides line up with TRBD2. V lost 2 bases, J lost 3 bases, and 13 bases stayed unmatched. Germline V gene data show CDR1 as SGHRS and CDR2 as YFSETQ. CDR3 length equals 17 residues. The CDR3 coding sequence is TGCGCCAGCAGCTTAAATCCCTTAGCGGGGCCCCTCTACGAGCAGTACTTC. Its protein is CASSLNPLAGPLYEQYF.

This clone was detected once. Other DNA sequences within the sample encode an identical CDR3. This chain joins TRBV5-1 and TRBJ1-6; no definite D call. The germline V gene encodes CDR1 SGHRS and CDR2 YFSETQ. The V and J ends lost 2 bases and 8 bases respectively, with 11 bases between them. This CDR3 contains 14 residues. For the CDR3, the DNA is TGCGCCAGCAGCTTCAGCAATCGGGATTCACCCCTCCACTTT. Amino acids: CASSFSNRDSPLHF.

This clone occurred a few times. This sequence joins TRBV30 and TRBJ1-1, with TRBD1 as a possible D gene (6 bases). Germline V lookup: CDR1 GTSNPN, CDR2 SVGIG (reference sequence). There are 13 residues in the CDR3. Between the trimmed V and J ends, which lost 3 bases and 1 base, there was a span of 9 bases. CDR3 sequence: CAWRPGENTEAFF. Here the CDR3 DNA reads TGTGCCTGGAGGCCAGGGGAGAACACTGAAGCTTTCTTT.

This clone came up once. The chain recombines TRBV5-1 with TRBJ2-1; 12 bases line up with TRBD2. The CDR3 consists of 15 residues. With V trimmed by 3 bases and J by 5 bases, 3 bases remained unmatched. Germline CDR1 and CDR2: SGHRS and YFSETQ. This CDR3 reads CASSSSGGGNNEQFF. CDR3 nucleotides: TGCGCCAGCAGCTCTAGCGGGGGGGGGAACAATGAGCAGTTCTTC.

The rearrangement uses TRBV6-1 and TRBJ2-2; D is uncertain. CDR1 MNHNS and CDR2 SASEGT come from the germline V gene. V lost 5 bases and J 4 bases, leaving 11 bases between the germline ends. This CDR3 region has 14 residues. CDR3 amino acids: CASSLEMGTGELFF. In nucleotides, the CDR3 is TGTGCCAGCAGTCTAGAGATGGGCACCGGGGAGCTGTTTTTT.

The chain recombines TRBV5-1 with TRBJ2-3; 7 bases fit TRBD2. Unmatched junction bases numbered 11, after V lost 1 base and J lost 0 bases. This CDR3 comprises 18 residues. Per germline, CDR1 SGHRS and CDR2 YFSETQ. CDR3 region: CASSLWASGGTSTDTQYF. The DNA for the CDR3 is TGCGCCAGCAGCTTGTGGGCTAGCGGTGGCACTAGCACAGATACGCAGTATTTT.

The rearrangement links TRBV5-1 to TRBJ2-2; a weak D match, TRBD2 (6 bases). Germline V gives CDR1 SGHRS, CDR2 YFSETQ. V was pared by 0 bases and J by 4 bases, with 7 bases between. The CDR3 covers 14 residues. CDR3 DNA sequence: TGCGCCAGCAGCTTGGAGGGAGGCACCGGGGAGCTGTTTTTT. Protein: CASSLEGGTGELFF.

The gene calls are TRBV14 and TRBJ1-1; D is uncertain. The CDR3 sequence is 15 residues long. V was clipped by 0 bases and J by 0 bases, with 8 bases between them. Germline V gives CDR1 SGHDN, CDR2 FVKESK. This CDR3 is CASSQDLLLNTEAFF. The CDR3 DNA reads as TGTGCCAGCAGCCAAGATCTGCTACTGAACACTGAAGCTTTCTTT.